A selection of T cell receptor beta chains follows, all from one sample in a study of shared clonotypes between healthy human individuals. Produced via immunoSEQ multiplex PCR; TCRdb's table is partial and in-frame only. The repertoire holds about 2.5 million clones, 80% to 95% seen once, with 0.37% in the top ten. Sequencing was done on a sample of naive CD4+ T cells from PBMCs. The receptors originated from a young man in good health. Some clones in this sample may be carry-over from other donors' samples. CDR3s include the opening cysteine and the closing phenylalanine or tryptophan. The D gene is left open where the match is weak. Clone size is shown for a subset of rows, as once, few, many or a class of expanded clone.

abundance: NA; v_gene: TRBV7-3; len: 13; j_gene: TRBJ2-2; d_gene: NA; CDR3nt: TGTGCCAGCAGCTTAAATGGGGTCGGGGAGCTGTTTTTT; CDR3aa: CASSLNGVGELFF
abundance: NA; v_gene: TRBV7-6; len: 16; j_gene: TRBJ2-7; d_gene: TRBD2; CDR3nt: TGTGCCAGCAGCCCCGAGCCGACTAGCGCCACCTACGAGCAGTACTTC; CDR3aa: CASSPEPTSATYEQYF
abundance: NA; v_gene: TRBV2; len: 14; j_gene: TRBJ1-4; d_gene: NA; CDR3nt: TGTGCCAGCAGAATGGGACTTAGACAAGAAAAACTGTTTTTT; CDR3aa: CASRMGLRQEKLFF
abundance: NA; v_gene: TRBV6-1; len: 14; j_gene: TRBJ2-3; d_gene: TRBD1; CDR3nt: TGTGCCAGCAGTGAACAGGGGGCCACAGATACGCAGTATTTT; CDR3aa: CASSEQGATDTQYF
abundance: NA; v_gene: TRBV7-9; len: 14; j_gene: TRBJ2-7; d_gene: NA; CDR3nt: TGTGCCAGCAGCTTACACAGAGACACCTACGAGCAGTACTTC; CDR3aa: CASSLHRDTYEQYF
abundance: few; v_gene: TRBV29-1; len: 12; j_gene: TRBJ1-1; d_gene: NA; CDR3nt: TGCAGCGTTGGGCTACGGAACACTGAAGCTTTCTTT; CDR3aa: CSVGLRNTEAFF
abundance: NA; v_gene: TRBV4-1; len: 16; j_gene: TRBJ1-2; d_gene: NA; CDR3nt: TGCGCCAGCAGCCAAGATGCGACTCCTGGGACCTATGGCTACACCTTC; CDR3aa: CASSQDATPGTYGYTF
abundance: once; v_gene: TRBV6-5; len: 13; j_gene: TRBJ2-7; d_gene: NA; CDR3nt: TGTGCCAGCAGTTACTCGACTCACTACGAGCAGTACTTC; CDR3aa: CASSYSTHYEQYF
abundance: NA; v_gene: TRBV6-5; len: 15; j_gene: TRBJ2-3; d_gene: NA; CDR3nt: TGTGCCAGCAGTTTCCTGACACGTAGCACAGATACGCAGTATTTT; CDR3aa: CASSFLTRSTDTQYF
abundance: few; v_gene: TRBV27; len: 14; j_gene: TRBJ1-1; d_gene: NA; CDR3nt: TGTGCCAGCAGTCTCGACGGGGCGGGCACTGAAGCTTTCTTT; CDR3aa: CASSLDGAGTEAFF
abundance: NA; v_gene: TRBV14; len: 13; j_gene: TRBJ2-1; d_gene: NA; CDR3nt: TGTGCCAGCAGCCAAGGGGCCGCCAAGGGTCCATTCTTC; CDR3aa: CASSQGAAKGPFF
abundance: NA; v_gene: TRBV5-1; len: 14; j_gene: TRBJ1-5; d_gene: TRBD1; CDR3nt: TGCGCTAACCAGGGACAGGGAGCCCCAGAGCCCCAGCATTTT; CDR3aa: CANQGQGAPEPQHF